The source of this T cell receptor (beta chain) is a study of chemoradiotherapy in HPV16-positive cancers. Method: immunoSEQ multiplex PCR; TCRdb's copy keeps in-frame clones and lacks some. Seen here are over 10,000 clones, just under 80% observed once, and the top ten hold around 2.4%. Only a few counts were recorded for this clone. The receptor was isolated from a human donor with HPV-associated anogenital cancer. The specimen was taken from a patient who underwent chemoradiotherapy.

CDR3 region: CSVLEHTGGYGYTF. The CDR3 DNA reads TGCAGCGTTTTAGAACACACCGGTGGGTATGGCTACACCTTC. The chain has TRBV29-1 and TRBJ1-2; no clear D. The germline V gene encodes CDR1 SQVTM and CDR2 ANQGSEA. The V and J ends lost 5 bases and 5 bases respectively, with 18 bases between them. The CDR3 consists of 14 residues.